This T cell receptor beta chain was recorded in a study of shared clonotypes between healthy human individuals. Donors were healthy HIV-negative adults without recent acute infections or vaccinations. The V end lost 4 bases, the J end lost 3 bases, and 16 bases lay between the germline ends. This CDR3 is 17 amino acids long. Germline V gene lookup returns CDR1 MNHNS and CDR2 SASEGT. Some clones are missing from TCRdb's copy, which holds only in-frame ones; the method was immunoSEQ multiplex PCR. The sample shows 2.3 million or so clones, 80% to 95% of them seen only once. This sequence originates from a man aged 18 to 30 in good health. Some clones in this sample may be carry-over from other donors' samples. V usage is TRBV6-1 and J usage is TRBJ1-6, with D tentatively TRBD1 (6 bases). The source material was naive CD4+ T cells from PBMCs. Indicated subset: CD45RA+ positively selected. This CDR3 reads CASSARGAFSYNSPLHF. The DNA for the CDR3 is TGTGCCAGCAGTGCGAGGGGGGCGTTTAGCTATAATTCACCCCTCCACTTT.